This note documents a single TCR beta chain sequence. What it binds is unknown. This entry belongs to a study of shared clonotypes between healthy human individuals. Broader study findings: The study drew on few donors, limiting represented genetic and exposure-history diversity.

Trimming removed 6 bases from V and 0 bases from J, with 8 bases in between. This CDR3 contains 14 residues. CDR1 is MNHNS and CDR2 is SASEGT in the germline V gene. Replicate PCRs for sorted subsets used approximately 220 ng DNA; this equaled 25,000 to 30,000 T cell genomes. Sequencing used immunoSEQ multiplex PCR; TCRdb keeps in-frame clones, though not all of them. The sample contains roughly 2.5 million clones, approximately 90% of which appear only once. This chain connects TRBV6-1 to TRBJ2-2; possibly TRBD1 for D (6 bases). The material sequenced was naive CD4+ T cells sorted from blood. Subset specified: CD45RA+ positively selected. The origin of this receptor is a man younger than 35 in good health. This CDR3 is CASSRDTNTGELFF. CDR3 DNA: TGTGCCAGCAGCCGGGACACGAACACCGGGGAGCTGTTTTTT.